These 22 T cell receptor beta chains originate from one sample sequenced in a study of monozygotic twins with inflammatory bowel disease. TCRdb reprocessed the 5' RACE reads and keeps a single row for each CDR3 protein, giving no DNA. Reported are 150,000 to 200,000 distinct CDR3 sequences; the ten largest clones contain approximately 7.4%. The sequencing sample was made of blood. The receptors stem from a human donor with ulcerative colitis or Crohn's disease, or a healthy co-twin of an affected twin (not recorded which).

This chain's CDR3 is CASTAGQIFYNEQFF. V usage is TRBV28 and J usage is TRBJ2-1; there is no DNA to check the TCRdb D call of TRBD1. The germline gives CDR1 MDHEN, CDR2 SYDVKM. This CDR3 contains 15 residues.

The rearrangement links TRBV7-2 to TRBJ2-3. The CDR3 has 15 residues. Germline-derived CDR1 and CDR2 are SGHTA and FQGNSA. This CDR3 reads CASSTAVTGTDTQYF.

The chain is built from TRBV20-1 and TRBJ2-3. This CDR3 is built from 15 residues. Germline V gene lookup returns CDR1 DFQATT and CDR2 SNEGSKA (reference sequence). The CDR3 is CSARDLKRDTDTQYF.

V usage is TRBV7-2 and J usage is TRBJ1-6; TCRdb proposes TRBD1, but this gene call is untestable without DNA. Germline V gene lookup returns CDR1 SGHTA and CDR2 FQGNSA. The CDR3 covers 14 residues. CDR3 protein: CASSDRAPDSPLHF.

The chain employs TRBV7-2 and TRBJ2-3; the D gene TCRdb calls, TRBD2, cannot be checked with no DNA. The CDR3 contains 17 residues. Germline assignment: CDR1 SGHTA and CDR2 FQGNSA. The chain's CDR3 is CASSSIGLAGSTDTQYF.

The V call is TRBV3-1, the J call TRBJ2-1; TCRdb returns TRBD1, unconfirmable since there is no DNA. Germline-derived CDR1 and CDR2 are LGHDT and YNNKEL (reference sequence). This CDR3 comprises 16 residues. CDR3 sequence: CASSHDYGGAYNEQFF.

The rearrangement links TRBV12-3 or TRBV12-4 to TRBJ2-1. CDR3 size: 16 residues. CDR3 sequence: CASSPRRGSSYNEQFF.

The V and J genes are TRBV5-1 and TRBJ1-2; the D call from TCRdb, TRBD1, cannot be confirmed without DNA. Germline V gives CDR1 SGHRS, CDR2 YFSETQ. This CDR3 region has 16 residues. This chain's CDR3 is CASSLGLGQGNYGYTF.

The chain uses TRBV25-1 and TRBJ1-2; TCRdb's D call, TRBD1, is unchecked because there is no DNA. Germline V lookup: CDR1 MGHDK, CDR2 SYGVNS. The CDR3 loop spans 14 amino acids. The CDR3 region is CASSEYRQGLGYTF.

This chain uses TRBV10-3 with TRBJ2-7; the D gene TCRdb calls, TRBD1, cannot be checked with no DNA. The CDR3 has 14 amino acids. Germline V gene data show CDR1 as ENHRY and CDR2 as SYGVKD. The CDR3: CAISTGTGSLEQYF.

The chain employs TRBV5-1 and TRBJ2-2; TCRdb gives TRBD2 as the D gene, but with no DNA this cannot be confirmed. Germline CDR1 and CDR2: SGHRS and YFSETQ. The CDR3 spans 16 residues. The CDR3 protein is CASSPGGTSGFRELFF. The full variable domain, its missing parts supplied by reference TRBV5-1 and TRBJ2-2, is KAGVTQTPRYLIKTRGQQVTLSCSPISGHRSVSWYQQTPGQGLQFLFEYFSETQRNKGNFPGRFSGRQFSNSRSEMNVSTLELGDSALYLCASSPGGTSGFRELFFGEGSRLTVL.

V and J are TRBV11-2 and TRBJ1-1; TCRdb selects TRBD1, and the lack of DNA leaves this call unchecked. This CDR3 is built from 16 residues. The germline V gene has CDR1 SGHAT and CDR2 FQNNGV. The CDR3 sequence is CASSLDGTGENTEAFF.

The rearrangement joins TRBV9 to TRBJ1-5; as DNA is missing, the TRBD1 call by TCRdb cannot be tested. In germline, CDR1 is SGDLS, CDR2 YYNGEE. The CDR3 consists of 14 residues. The CDR3 is CASSGDSGNQPQHF.

This chain connects TRBV7-3 to TRBJ2-2. The CDR3 is made up of 13 amino acids. From germline, CDR1 is SGHTA and CDR2 FQGTGA. CDR3 sequence: CASSLIRGGELFF.

This chain links TRBV20-1 with TRBJ2-2; absent DNA, TCRdb's TRBD1 call cannot be checked. This CDR3 has 13 residues. The germline CDR1 and CDR2 sequences are DFQATT and SNEGSKA (reference sequence). The CDR3 region is CSADRGSTGELFF.

V usage is TRBV25-1 and J usage is TRBJ2-2; TCRdb calls TRBD1, which cannot be checked without DNA. The CDR3 totals 18 residues. Germline-derived CDR1 and CDR2 are MGHDK and SYGVNS. The CDR3 region is CASSGWKTTERSTGELFF. The whole variable domain, remainder taken from reference TRBV25-1 and TRBJ2-2, is EADIYQTPRYLVIGTGKKITLECSQTMGHDKMYWYQQDPGMELHLIHYSYGVNSTEKGDLSSESTVSRIRTEHFPLTLESARPSHTSQYLCASSGWKTTERSTGELFFGEGSRLTVL.

V is TRBV5-1 and J is TRBJ2-3; the TCRdb call, TRBD1, lacks DNA for checking. Germline CDR1 reads SGHRS; CDR2 reads YFSETQ. The CDR3 is 14 amino acids. This CDR3 is CASSPGGAGDTQYF. The full variable domain, with the rest looked up from reference TRBV5-1 and TRBJ2-3, is KAGVTQTPRYLIKTRGQQVTLSCSPISGHRSVSWYQQTPGQGLQFLFEYFSETQRNKGNFPGRFSGRQFSNSRSEMNVSTLELGDSALYLCASSPGGAGDTQYFGPGTRLTVL.

The rearrangement uses TRBV12-3 or TRBV12-4 and TRBJ2-7; TCRdb names TRBD2, which stays unverified in the absence of DNA. The CDR3 is 15 residues long. The chain's CDR3 is CASSSSGRANYEQYF.

The rearrangement uses TRBV5-1 and TRBJ1-2; with no DNA, the TCRdb D assignment of TRBD1 cannot be verified. This CDR3 contains 16 residues. Germline values: CDR1 SGHRS, CDR2 YFSETQ. CDR3 sequence reads: CASSGTGNWGGDGYTF.

The rearrangement links TRBV12-3 or TRBV12-4 to TRBJ1-1. The CDR3 length is 13 residues. CDR3 protein: CASSFSAGTEAFF.

The rearrangement joins TRBV5-6 to TRBJ2-7; TCRdb lists TRBD1, though no DNA is available to test this call. This CDR3 spans 16 amino acids. Germline CDR1 is SGHDT and CDR2 is YYEEEE. CDR3: CASSSRGGLSSYEQYF.

V gene TRBV20-1 combines with J gene TRBJ1-2. Per germline, CDR1 DFQATT and CDR2 SNEGSKA (reference sequence). CDR3 size: 13 residues. This chain's CDR3 is CSARDRGQVGYTF.